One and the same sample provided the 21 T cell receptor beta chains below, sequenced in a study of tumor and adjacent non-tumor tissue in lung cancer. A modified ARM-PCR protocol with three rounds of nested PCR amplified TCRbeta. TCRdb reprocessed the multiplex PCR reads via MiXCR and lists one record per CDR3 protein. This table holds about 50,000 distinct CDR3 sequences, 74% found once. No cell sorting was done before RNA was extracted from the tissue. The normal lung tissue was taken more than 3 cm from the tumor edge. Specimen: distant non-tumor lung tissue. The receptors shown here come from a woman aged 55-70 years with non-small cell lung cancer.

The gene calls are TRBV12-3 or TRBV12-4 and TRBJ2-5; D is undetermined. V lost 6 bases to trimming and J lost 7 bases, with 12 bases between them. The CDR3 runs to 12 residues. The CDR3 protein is CASSQDPPTQYF. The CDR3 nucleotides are TGTGCCAGCAGCCAAGATCCACCGACCCAGTACTTC.

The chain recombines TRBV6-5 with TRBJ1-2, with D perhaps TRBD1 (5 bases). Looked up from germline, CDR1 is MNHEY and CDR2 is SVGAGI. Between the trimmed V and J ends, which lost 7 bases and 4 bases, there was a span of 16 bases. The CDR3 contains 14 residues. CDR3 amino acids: CASKRLGRGYGYTF. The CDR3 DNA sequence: TGTGCCAGCAAGCGCCTGGGACGGGGCTATGGCTACACCTTC.

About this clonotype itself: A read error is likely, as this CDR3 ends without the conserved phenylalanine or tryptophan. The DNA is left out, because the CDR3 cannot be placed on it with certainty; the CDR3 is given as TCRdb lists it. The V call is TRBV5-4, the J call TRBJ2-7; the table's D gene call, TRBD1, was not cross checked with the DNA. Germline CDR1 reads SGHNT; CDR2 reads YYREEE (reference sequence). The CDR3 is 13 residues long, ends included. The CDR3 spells CASSLAPSGEQYY.

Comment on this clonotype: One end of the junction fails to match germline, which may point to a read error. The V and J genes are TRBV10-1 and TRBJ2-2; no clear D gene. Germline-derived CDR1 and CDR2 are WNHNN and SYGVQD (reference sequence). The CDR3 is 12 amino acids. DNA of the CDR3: TGCTCCAGTGCCAGAATTGCCGGGGAGCTGTTTTTT. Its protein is CSSARIAGELFF.

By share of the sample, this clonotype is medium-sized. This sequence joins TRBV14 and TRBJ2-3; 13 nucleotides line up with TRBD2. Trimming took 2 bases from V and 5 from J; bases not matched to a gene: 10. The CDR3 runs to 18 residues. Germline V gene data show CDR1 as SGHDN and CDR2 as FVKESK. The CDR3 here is CASSQPPGLAGRIDTQYF. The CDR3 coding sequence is TGTGCCAGCAGCCAACCCCCGGGACTAGCGGGGAGGATAGATACGCAGTATTTT.

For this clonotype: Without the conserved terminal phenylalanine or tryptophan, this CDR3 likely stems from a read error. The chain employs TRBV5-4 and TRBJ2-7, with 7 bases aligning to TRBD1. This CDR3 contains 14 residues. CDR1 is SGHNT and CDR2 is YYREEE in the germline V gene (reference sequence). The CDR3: CVSSSGQFSYEQYL. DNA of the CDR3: TGTGTCAGCAGCTCGGGACAGTTCTCCTACGAGCAGTACTTA.

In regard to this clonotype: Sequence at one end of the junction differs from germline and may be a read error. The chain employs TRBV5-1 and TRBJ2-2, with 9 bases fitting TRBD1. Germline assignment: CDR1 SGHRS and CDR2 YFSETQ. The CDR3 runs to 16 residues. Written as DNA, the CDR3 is TGCGCCAGCAGCTTAACCGGGACAGGGAAAACCGCTGAGCTGTCTTTT. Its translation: CASSLTGTGKTAELSF.

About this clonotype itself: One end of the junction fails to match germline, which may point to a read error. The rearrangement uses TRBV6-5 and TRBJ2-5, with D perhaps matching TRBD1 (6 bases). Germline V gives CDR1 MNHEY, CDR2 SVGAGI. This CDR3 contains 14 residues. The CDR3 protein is CAGSRIGGQKTQYF. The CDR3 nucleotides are TGTGCCGGCAGTCGGATAGGGGGTCAAAAGACCCAGTATTTC.

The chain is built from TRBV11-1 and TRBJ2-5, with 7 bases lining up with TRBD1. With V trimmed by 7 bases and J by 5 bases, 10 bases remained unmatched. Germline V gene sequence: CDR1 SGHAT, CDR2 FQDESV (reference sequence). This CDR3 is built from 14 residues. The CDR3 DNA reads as TGTGCCAGCAACCTTCGGACAGGATGGGAGACCCAGTACTTC. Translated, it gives CASNLRTGWETQYF. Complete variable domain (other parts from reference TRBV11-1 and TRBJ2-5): EAEVAQSPRYKITEKSQAVAFWCDPISGHATLYWYRQILGQGPELLVQFQDESVVDDSQLPKDRFSAERLKGVDSTLKIQPAELGDSAMYLCASNLRTGWETQYFGPGTRLLVL.

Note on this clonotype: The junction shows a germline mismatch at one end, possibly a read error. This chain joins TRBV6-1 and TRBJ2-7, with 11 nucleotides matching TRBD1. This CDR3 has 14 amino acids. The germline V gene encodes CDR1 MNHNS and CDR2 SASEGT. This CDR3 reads CAISGQDRGPEQYF. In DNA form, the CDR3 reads TGTGCCATCAGTGGGCAGGACAGGGGGCCCGAGCAGTACTTC.

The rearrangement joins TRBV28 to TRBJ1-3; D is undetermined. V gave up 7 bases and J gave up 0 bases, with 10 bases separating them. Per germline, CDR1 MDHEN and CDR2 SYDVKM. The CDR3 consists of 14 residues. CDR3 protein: CASNSGDSGNTIYF. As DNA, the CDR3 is TGTGCCAGCAATTCAGGTGACTCTGGAAACACCATATATTTT.

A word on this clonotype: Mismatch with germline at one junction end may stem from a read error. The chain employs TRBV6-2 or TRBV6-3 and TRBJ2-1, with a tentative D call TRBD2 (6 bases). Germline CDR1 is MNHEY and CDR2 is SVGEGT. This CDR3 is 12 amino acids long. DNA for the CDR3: TGCGCCAGCAGTTGCACTAGCAATAAGCAGTTCTTC. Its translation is CASSCTSNKQFF.

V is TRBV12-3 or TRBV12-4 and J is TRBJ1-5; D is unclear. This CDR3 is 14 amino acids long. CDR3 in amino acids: CVNSLGGINQPQHF. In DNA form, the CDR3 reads TGTGTCAACAGTTTGGGCGGGATAAATCAGCCCCAGCATTTT.

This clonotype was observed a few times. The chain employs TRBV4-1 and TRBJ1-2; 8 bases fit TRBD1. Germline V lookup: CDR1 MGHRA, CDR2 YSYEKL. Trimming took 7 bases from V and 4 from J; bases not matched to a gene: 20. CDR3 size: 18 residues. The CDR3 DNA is TGCGCCAGCACCCTAAAGACCCCAACGACAGGGGAGATCTATGGCTACACCTTC. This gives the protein CASTLKTPTTGEIYGYTF.

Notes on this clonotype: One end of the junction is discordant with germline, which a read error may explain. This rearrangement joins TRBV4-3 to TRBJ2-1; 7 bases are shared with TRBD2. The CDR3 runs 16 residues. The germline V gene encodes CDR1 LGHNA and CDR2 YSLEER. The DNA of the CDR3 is TGCGCCAGCGGCTATAACGGGAGGACGATCTACAATAAGCAGTTCTTC. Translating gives CASGYNGRTIYNKQFF.

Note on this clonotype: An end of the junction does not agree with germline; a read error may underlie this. This CDR3 reads CASREAGFTYNEQSF. DNA for the CDR3: TGCGCCAGCAGAGAAGCCGGATTCACCTACAATGAGCAGTCCTTC. The chain combines TRBV10-2 with TRBJ2-1; unclear D gene. The germline V gene encodes CDR1 WSHSY and CDR2 SAAADI. The CDR3 length is 15 residues.

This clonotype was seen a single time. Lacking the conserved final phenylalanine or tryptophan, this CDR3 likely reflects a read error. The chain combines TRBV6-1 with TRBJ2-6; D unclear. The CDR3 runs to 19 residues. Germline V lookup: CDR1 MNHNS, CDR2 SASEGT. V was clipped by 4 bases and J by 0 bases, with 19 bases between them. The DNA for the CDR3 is TGTGCCAGCAGTGGCCCGGATAGTGCCATATTCTCTGGGGCCAACGTCCTGACTTCC. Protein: CASSGPDSAIFSGANVLTS.

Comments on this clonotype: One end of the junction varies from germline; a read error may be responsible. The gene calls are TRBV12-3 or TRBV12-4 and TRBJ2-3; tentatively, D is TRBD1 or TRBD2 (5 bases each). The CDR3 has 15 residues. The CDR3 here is CASSHRDGNTNTQYF. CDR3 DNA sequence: TGTGCCAGCAGTCACCGGGACGGTAACACAAATACGCAGTATTTT.

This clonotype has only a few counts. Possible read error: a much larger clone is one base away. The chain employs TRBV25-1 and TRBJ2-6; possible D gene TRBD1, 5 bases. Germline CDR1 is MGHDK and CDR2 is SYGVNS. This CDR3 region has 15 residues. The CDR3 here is CASSEEGNGANALTF. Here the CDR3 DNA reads TGTGCCAGCAGTGAAGAAGGAAATGGGGCCAACGCCCTGACTTTC.

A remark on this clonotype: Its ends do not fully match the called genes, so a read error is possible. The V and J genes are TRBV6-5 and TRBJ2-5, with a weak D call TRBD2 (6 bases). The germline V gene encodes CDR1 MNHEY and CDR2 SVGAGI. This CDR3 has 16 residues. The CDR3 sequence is CASRGSQTSWRATQCF. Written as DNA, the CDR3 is TGTGCCAGCAGGGGGAGCCAGACAAGCTGGAGGGCGACCCAGTGCTTC.

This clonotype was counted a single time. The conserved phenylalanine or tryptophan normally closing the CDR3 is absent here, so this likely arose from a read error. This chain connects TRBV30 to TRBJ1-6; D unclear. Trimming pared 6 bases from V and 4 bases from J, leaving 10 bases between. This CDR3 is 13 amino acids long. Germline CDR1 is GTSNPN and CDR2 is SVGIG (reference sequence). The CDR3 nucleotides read TGTGCCTGCACGGCGGAGTATAATTCACCCCTCCACCCT. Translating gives CACTAEYNSPLHP.